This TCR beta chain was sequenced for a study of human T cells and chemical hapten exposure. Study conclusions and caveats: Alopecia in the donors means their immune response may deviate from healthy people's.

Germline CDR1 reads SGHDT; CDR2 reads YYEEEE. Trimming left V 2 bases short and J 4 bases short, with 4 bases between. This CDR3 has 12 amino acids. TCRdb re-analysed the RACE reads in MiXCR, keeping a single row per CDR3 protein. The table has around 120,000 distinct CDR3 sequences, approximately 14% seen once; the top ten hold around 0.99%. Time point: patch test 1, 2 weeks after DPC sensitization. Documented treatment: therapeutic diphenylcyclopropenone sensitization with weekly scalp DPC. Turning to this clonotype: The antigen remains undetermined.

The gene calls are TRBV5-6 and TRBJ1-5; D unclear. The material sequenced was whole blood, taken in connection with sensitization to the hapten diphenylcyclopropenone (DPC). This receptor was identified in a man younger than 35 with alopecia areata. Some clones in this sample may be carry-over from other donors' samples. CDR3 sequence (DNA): TGTGCCAGCAGCTTACTGAATCAGCCCCAGCATTTT. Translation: CASSLLNQPQHF.